This T cell receptor (beta chain) was captured in a study of cytomegalovirus exposure and HLA in healthy donors. The study ran its PCR with 60 Vbeta and 13 Jbeta primers. Only in-frame clones appear in the TCRdb table, and some are missing; sequencing was by immunoSEQ multiplex PCR. In the table there are around 140,000 clones, nearly 80% of which are singletons. CDR3 length equals 13 residues. Trimming removed 6 bases at V and 2 bases at J, with 12 bases between. Germline V gives CDR1 SQVTM, CDR2 ANQGSEA. The V and J genes are TRBV29-1 and TRBJ2-3; a weak D match, TRBD1 (6 bases). The source is a male donor in good health and CMV-seronegative. Sequenced: PBMCs. CDR3 DNA: TGCAGCGTCGGACAGAGCTTCACAGATACGCAGTATTTT. It encodes CSVGQSFTDTQYF.